A selection of T cell receptor beta chains follows, all from one sample in a study of CD8 T cells in ankylosing spondylitis. MiXCR was run by TCRdb on the 5' RACE reads, yielding one entry per CDR3 protein. The top ten hold 13% of the sample, which has under 450,000 distinct CDR3 sequences, 20% seen once. Sequenced: blood, either unsorted or a sorted T cell fraction (not recorded which). The receptors originated from a male donor with ankylosing spondylitis or in good health (not recorded which). CDR3s include the opening cysteine and the closing phenylalanine or tryptophan. Each record gives: V gene, clone size, J gene, D gene, CDR3 protein, CDR3 DNA. D genes are given only for firm matches. Clone size, where shown, is once, few, many, or a class for clones that have expanded.

TRBV6-5	many	TRBJ2-2	TRBD1	CASSYGQGENTGELFF	TGTGCCAGCAGTTACGGTCAGGGGGAGAACACCGGGGAGCTGTTTTTT
TRBV7-9	-	TRBJ2-7	TRBD1	CAISPGGTGNEQYF	TGTGCCATCAGCCCCGGGGGGACAGGGAATGAGCAGTACTTC
TRBV24-1	few	TRBJ2-3	-	CATSDLGGTDTQYF	TGTGCCACCAGTGATTTGGGCGGCACAGATACGCAGTATTTT
TRBV7-9	-	TRBJ2-3	-	CASSPGGMDTQYF	TGTGCCAGCAGCCCGGGCGGGATGGATACGCAGTATTTT
TRBV11-2	-	TRBJ2-3	-	CASSLIQADTQYF	TGTGCCAGCAGCTTGATACAGGCTGATACGCAGTATTTT
TRBV7-9	-	TRBJ2-7	-	CASSSERGDEQYF	TGTGCCAGCAGCTCGGAGAGGGGGGACGAGCAGTACTTC
TRBV3-1	-	TRBJ2-7	-	CASSLRGRFNEQYF	TGTGCCAGCAGCCTTCGGGGTCGATTTAACGAGCAGTACTTC
TRBV25-1	-	TRBJ2-7	TRBD2	CASSDLKGTSSYEQYF	TGTGCCAGCAGTGATCTAAAAGGGACTAGCTCCTACGAGCAGTACTTC
TRBV6-1	-	TRBJ2-3	TRBD1	CASRREGAPSWTQYF	TGTGCCAGCAGGAGAGAGGGGGCGCCCTCGTGGACGCAGTATTTT
TRBV4-1	few	TRBJ1-4	-	CASRGKAATNEKLFF	TGCGCCAGCAGGGGGAAGGCGGCAACTAATGAAAAACTGTTTTTT
TRBV28	few	TRBJ1-1	-	CASSFSQNTEAFF	TGTGCCAGCAGTTTCTCACAGAACACTGAAGCTTTCTTT
TRBV27	few	TRBJ2-2	TRBD2	CASSYGGAYAGELFF	TGTGCCAGCAGCTACGGGGGGGCCTACGCCGGGGAGCTGTTTTTT
TRBV2	-	TRBJ2-5	-	CASSDGNRQETQYF	TGTGCCAGCAGTGATGGCAACAGGCAAGAGACCCAGTACTTC
TRBV27	few	TRBJ2-1	TRBD2	CASSLILAGLNEQFF	TGTGCCAGCAGTTTAATACTAGCGGGCCTCAATGAGCAGTTCTTC
TRBV10-1	-	TRBJ2-7	-	CASSDLDGPYEQYF	TGCGCCAGCAGTGACTTGGACGGACCCTACGAGCAGTACTTC
TRBV12-3/TRBV12-4	-	TRBJ2-6	-	CASRNPGSGGANVLTF	TGTGCCAGCAGGAACCCAGGGAGTGGTGGGGCCAACGTCCTGACTTTC
TRBV2	-	TRBJ2-1	-	CASSEVKNEQFF	TGTGCCAGCAGTGAAGTTAAAAATGAGCAGTTCTTC